A selection of T cell receptor beta chains follows, all from one sample in a study of cytomegalovirus exposure and HLA in healthy donors. Sequenced by immunoSEQ multiplex PCR; TCRdb stores in-frame clones only, minus some. Of approximately 150,000 clones listed, about four fifths are singletons. The material sequenced was PBMCs. These receptors were obtained from a man between 40 and 49 years old in good health and CMV-seronegative. Each CDR3 is given with its conserved first and last residue. The order of the fields is D gene, J gene, clone size, V gene, CDR3 protein, CDR3 DNA. A D gene is named only where the DNA matches it firmly. Only some rows state a clone size, as once, few, many or a class for expanded clones.

TRBD1	TRBJ2-1	few	TRBV19	CASSIDGTGMNEQFF	TGTGCCAGTAGTATAGATGGGACAGGGATGAATGAGCAGTTCTTC
TRBD1	TRBJ1-4	.	TRBV13	CASSLGTGGLNEKLFF	TGTGCCAGCAGCTTGGGGACAGGGGGCCTTAATGAAAAACTGTTTTTT
.	TRBJ2-3	.	TRBV7-8	CASSLSGGASTDTQYF	TGTGCCAGCAGCTTAAGTGGGGGGGCGAGCACAGATACGCAGTATTTT
.	TRBJ1-4	.	TRBV20-1	CSAYGNEKLFF	TGCAGTGCTTACGGTAATGAAAAACTGTTTTTT
TRBD2	TRBJ2-3	.	TRBV11-3	CASSSAPAGGTDTQYF	TGTGCCAGCAGCTCCGCCCCTGCGGGGGGGACGGATACGCAGTATTTT
.	TRBJ1-3	few	TRBV7-2	CASSFQPGIAGNTIYF	TGTGCCAGCAGCTTCCAGCCAGGGATCGCTGGAAACACCATATATTTT
.	TRBJ2-2	.	TRBV7-9	CASRAGVNTGELFF	TGTGCCAGCAGGGCCGGGGTCAACACCGGGGAGCTGTTTTTT
.	TRBJ1-2	.	TRBV30	CAWSVEPNYGYTF	TGTGCCTGGAGTGTTGAGCCTAACTATGGCTACACCTTC
TRBD2	TRBJ2-5	.	TRBV7-2	CASSLLGAGVGETQYF	TGTGCCAGCAGCTTACTTGGGGCGGGGGTGGGTGAGACCCAGTACTTC
.	TRBJ2-7	.	TRBV7-9	CASSSKGVGYEQYF	TGTGCCAGCAGCTCGAAGGGGGTGGGCTACGAGCAGTACTTC
TRBD1	TRBJ2-3	.	TRBV7-9	CASSPMGQGLTDTQYF	TGTGCCAGCAGCCCTATGGGACAGGGTCTTACAGATACGCAGTATTTT